This T cell receptor (beta chain) was retrieved from a study of cytomegalovirus exposure and HLA in healthy donors (dated by TCRdb to 2016 to 2017). Concerning the study at large: A later analysis indicated that the 120 or so validation repertoires were generated on the platform also employed for the 670 or so repertoires of the first cohort. The study aimed to test whether cataloging public T cell receptors could reveal signatures of past pathogen exposure. In addition to the first cohort of about 650 subjects, a separate validation cohort of 120 different subjects was used. High-throughput TCR immunosequencing, statistical association of individual TCRs with disease status, and machine learning were combined to predict cytomegalovirus infection status. What the authors observed across the whole study: Across donors, most TCR sequences were observed very rarely, whereas some public TCRs were present in many individuals. A few of the identified cytomegalovirus-associated TCR beta chains were confirmed in vitro to be specific for cytomegalovirus antigens. Cytomegalovirus status was reported to be diagnosed by the classifier with high specificity and sensitivity in both the original and validation cohorts. The study gave a list of 150 to 200 TCR beta chains associated with cytomegalovirus. A later analysis had no HLA typing for the validation cohort, so co-occurrence there was scored across all 120 repertoires. Subsequent analysis determined that TCRs grouped into clusters in the first cohort also showed a tendency toward co-occurrence across the 120 validation repertoires, and 85% to 95% of cluster scores exceeded 0. The authors suggested that the approach could potentially be extended to other disease states and immunological phenotypes.

Per the germline V gene, SGHTA is the CDR1 and FQGNSA is the CDR2. From cysteine to phenylalanine, the CDR3 is 13 amino acids long. The retained sequence is limited to the CDR3, 39 bases, with the frame set at the first base. At the junction V is shortened by 1 base and J by 4 bases, with 5 bases in between. The donors belonged to the validation cohort of about 110 subjects, which was separate from the roughly 700-subject first cohort. Concerning this clone: Which antigen it targets is not known. Base qualities are not provided; no much larger clone lies one nucleotide away.

Receptor amplification or capture employed the immunoSEQ multiplex PCR assay. The published analysis was carried out like this. A statistical classification framework was built to diagnose cytomegalovirus status from the catalog of TCR beta chain sequences. This is the immuneACCESS table as TCRdb keeps it, with only in-frame sequences that have V and J called. A part of the clones is gone; compared with another copy, unresolved V genes explain less than half, and the rest is unexplained. V, J and clone size reflect that table, while D and trimming were determined from the DNA. The sample has 95,000 to 150,000 clones on record, 89% of them singletons. 1.1% of the sample rests with the top ten.

This receptor chain uses TRBV7-2 and TRBJ2-1; the D gene identity is not certain. Sequencing was performed on PBMCs. The clonotype was recovered from a woman in her late teens or twenties in good health and CMV-seronegative. The sequenced DNA: TGTGCCAGCAGCTTAGATACTTACAATGAGCAGTTCTTC. This translates into CASSLDTYNEQFF.